The 21 T cell receptor beta chains in this list originate from one sample, sequenced in a study of molecular identifiers for immune sequencing clone quantification. A single record per CDR3 protein comes from TCRdb applying MiXCR to the PCR reads. Of around 460,000 distinct CDR3 sequences listed, around 23% are singletons. The sample was naive CD8+ T cells from blood, with Jurkat cell RNA spiked in. Subset meaning: FACS-sorted CD8+CD4-CCR7+CD45RA+ naive T cells. The receptors were gathered from a human donor in good health. Some libraries in this study had Jurkat cell RNA spiked in.

This clonotype was detected many times. The chain combines TRBV6-5 with TRBJ2-3; TRBD1 matches 7 bases. J gave up 0 bases and V 6 bases, and 3 bases lay outside the gene matches. Germline assignment: CDR1 MNHEY and CDR2 SVGAGI. This CDR3 is 14 amino acids long. In DNA form, the CDR3 reads TGTGCCAGCAGCGGGACAGCTAGCACAGATACGCAGTATTTT. This sequence encodes CASSGTASTDTQYF.

The chain is built from TRBV12-5 and TRBJ2-1, with D possibly TRBD2 on 5 matching bases. Germline assignment: CDR1 LGHNT and CDR2 FRNRAP. The CDR3 has 15 amino acids. Trimming took off 6 bases at V and 2 bases at J, with 14 bases between the two ends. For the CDR3, the DNA is TGTGCTAGTGGCACCGCACCGAGGGCCTACAATGAGCAGTTCTTC. This sequence encodes CASGTAPRAYNEQFF.

This clonotype was detected a few times. V is TRBV4-3 and J is TRBJ1-1, with a possible D match to TRBD1 (6 bases). Trimming pared 0 bases from V and 4 bases from J, leaving 21 bases between. In germline, CDR1 is LGHNA, CDR2 YSLEER. The CDR3 has 18 residues. CDR3 loop: CASSQDSLIGGWGTEAFF. The DNA of the CDR3 is TGCGCCAGCAGCCAAGATTCGCTTATAGGGGGTTGGGGCACTGAAGCTTTCTTT.

The chain joins TRBV7-7 to TRBJ2-5; 12 bases are a match to TRBD1. V was clipped by 2 bases and J by 5 bases; unmatched bases: 3. This CDR3 spans 15 amino acids. CDR1 and CDR2 (germline): SSHAT, FNYEAQ (reference sequence). The CDR3 loop reads CASSLTGTGGETQYF. The CDR3 nucleotides are TGTGCCAGCAGCTTAACCGGGACAGGGGGCGAGACCCAGTACTTC.

This clonotype showed up many times. CDR3 loop: CASSNPSGVDTEAFF. CDR3 nucleotides: TGCGCCAGCAGCAACCCGTCCGGGGTCGACACTGAAGCTTTCTTT. The rearrangement uses TRBV5-1 and TRBJ1-1; D uncertain. This CDR3 has 15 residues. V was pared by 4 bases and J by 3 bases, with 16 bases between. CDR1 and CDR2 (germline): SGHRS, YFSETQ.

The table lists this clonotype with many counts. An end of the junction does not agree with germline; a read error may underlie this. The J gene is TRBJ2-7, the V gene TRBV4-3, with a tentative D call TRBD1 (5 bases). The CDR3 is 15 amino acids. The V gene's germline CDR1 is LGHNA and CDR2 YSLEER. The CDR3 spells CASSQDRDSSYEQYF. CDR3 bases: TGTGCCAGCAGCCAAGATCGTGACAGTTCCTACGAGCAGTACTTC.

CDR3 sequence (DNA): TGTGCCAGCAGCTGGGGGACAGGGGACTCACCCCTCCACTTT. Translation gives CASSWGTGDSPLHF. The genes are TRBV27 and TRBJ1-6, with 10 bases matching TRBD1. The CDR3 covers 14 residues. Per the germline V gene, CDR1 is MNHEY and CDR2 is SMNVEV (reference sequence). Trimming removed 6 bases from V and 10 bases from J; junction bases left unmatched: 6.

About this clonotype: With a much larger clone just one base away, this may be a read error. The rearrangement links TRBV5-3 to TRBJ1-1; no clear D. TRBV5-3 falls under the ORF class, with uncertain function. The V and J ends lost 10 bases and 4 bases respectively, with 20 bases between them. CDR3 length: 14 amino acids. CDR3 sequence reads: CAGSLSGKFTEAFF. The CDR3 DNA reads TGTGCCGGCAGCTTGTCGGGGAAATTCACTGAAGCTTTCTTT.

A few counts support this clonotype. The rearrangement links TRBV5-4 to TRBJ2-4; either TRBD1 or TRBD2 may fit D (5 bases each). Germline CDR1 and CDR2: SGHNT and YYREEE (reference sequence). The germline V and J ends were trimmed by 0 bases and 8 bases, with 15 bases remaining between them. The CDR3 is 15 amino acids. CDR3 region: CASSLDEGMGDIQYF. CDR3 bases: TGTGCCAGCAGCTTGGATGAGGGCATGGGGGACATTCAGTACTTC.

This chain connects TRBV28 to TRBJ2-7, with 13 positions matching TRBD2. The germline CDR1 and CDR2 sequences are MDHEN and SYDVKM. This CDR3 comprises 18 residues. Unmatched junction bases numbered 10, after V lost 2 bases and J lost 3 bases. The CDR3: CASSLHPAGLAGLYEQYF. CDR3 nucleotide sequence: TGTGCCAGCAGTTTACACCCAGCGGGACTAGCGGGACTCTACGAGCAGTACTTC.

There are a few counts of this clonotype. The genes are TRBV4-3 and TRBJ2-1; 9 positions match TRBD2. V lost 1 base and J lost 7; bases outside the gene matches: 5. This CDR3 contains 15 residues. Looked up from germline, CDR1 is LGHNA and CDR2 is YSLEER. CDR3 sequence (DNA): TGCGCCAGCAGCCAAGTAGCGGGAGTAGGGAATGAGCAGTTCTTC. Translating gives CASSQVAGVGNEQFF.

Only a few counts were recorded for this clonotype. This rearrangement joins TRBV19 to TRBJ1-2; D possibly corresponds to TRBD1 (6 bases). The V end was cut by 8 bases, the J end by 8 bases, with 18 bases between. This CDR3 is 13 amino acids long. Looked up from germline, CDR1 is LNHDA and CDR2 is SQIVND (reference sequence). The CDR3 loop reads CASLGHKPWGYTF. Written as DNA, the CDR3 is TGTGCCAGTTTGGGACATAAGCCATGGGGCTACACCTTC.

This clonotype was recorded many times. The chain recombines TRBV13 with TRBJ2-4; D remains ambiguous. The CDR3 contains 15 residues. The V end was cut by 5 bases, the J end by 0 bases, with 11 bases between. Germline CDR1 is PRHDT and CDR2 is FYEKMQ (reference sequence). This CDR3 is CASSPSRLAKNIQYF. The CDR3 coding sequence is TGTGCCAGCAGCCCCTCCCGCTTAGCCAAAAACATTCAGTACTTC.

Points on this clonotype: With a much larger clone just one base away, this may be a read error. The rearrangement links TRBV13 to TRBJ1-3, with no clear D. Looked up from germline, CDR1 is PRHDT and CDR2 is FYEKMQ (reference sequence). CDR3 length: 15 residues. CDR3 sequence (DNA): TGTGCCAGCAGCTTAAAGGGAATATCGGGAAGCACCATATATTTT. It codes for CASSLKGISGSTIYF.

This clonotype was counted many times. The chain links TRBV7-2 to TRBJ1-4; perhaps TRBD1 as D (6 bases). The CDR3 sequence is 16 residues long. Germline CDR1 and CDR2: SGHTA and FQGNSA. Between the trimmed V and J ends, which lost 5 bases and 5 bases, there was a span of 18 bases. Here the CDR3 reads CASSTEAGALNEKLFF. CDR3 in DNA: TGTGCCAGCAGCACAGAGGCAGGGGCCCTAAATGAAAAACTGTTTTTT. Filled out from reference TRBV7-2 and TRBJ1-4, the complete variable domain reads GAGVSQSPSNKVTEKGKDVELRCDPISGHTALYWYRQSLGQGLEFLIYFQGNSAPDKSGLPSDRFSAERTGGSVSTLTIQRTQQEDSAVYLCASSTEAGALNEKLFFGSGTQLSVL.

There are many counts of this clonotype. The genes are TRBV12-3 or TRBV12-4 and TRBJ2-3; tentative D call: TRBD1 (6 bases). The CDR3 extends over 14 amino acids. The V gene lost 5 bases and the J gene lost 5 bases, with 14 bases spanning the gap. This CDR3 reads CASSPQGIRDTQYF. CDR3 nucleotides: TGTGCCAGCAGTCCGCAGGGGATTCGAGATACGCAGTATTTT.

A few counts support this clonotype. J is TRBJ1-3 and V is TRBV7-9, with D possibly TRBD1 on 5 matching bases. The germline V gene has CDR1 SEHNR and CDR2 FQNEAQ (reference sequence). With 1 base removed from V and 8 bases from J, the gap between germline ends came to 15 bases. The CDR3 contains 15 residues. This chain's CDR3 is CASSLVVREIDTIYF. CDR3 coding DNA: TGTGCCAGCAGCTTAGTTGTCAGGGAAATCGACACCATATATTTT.

In its sample, this clonotype was seen a few times. Written as DNA, the CDR3 is TGCGCCAGCAGCCAAGATTCAACAGGGAACACTGAAGCTTTCTTT. It translates to CASSQDSTGNTEAFF. The rearrangement joins TRBV4-1 to TRBJ1-1; the D gene is possibly TRBD1 (5 bases). Germline values: CDR1 MGHRA, CDR2 YSYEKL. V was cut by 0 bases and J by 1 base, with 9 bases left in between. The CDR3 has 15 residues.

This clonotype was seen more than once but under ten times. The rearrangement uses TRBV10-3 and TRBJ1-1; possible D gene TRBD1, 6 bases. CDR3 length: 12 amino acids. CDR1 is ENHRY and CDR2 is SYGVKD in the germline V gene. V was pared by 8 bases and J by 4 bases, with 11 bases between. As DNA, the CDR3 is TGTGCCATCCGGGACACCTTCACTGAAGCTTTCTTT. Amino acid sequence: CAIRDTFTEAFF.

The rearrangement links TRBV27 to TRBJ2-7; tentative D call: TRBD2 (6 bases). The CDR3 covers 14 residues. The germline V and J ends were trimmed by 2 bases and 5 bases, with 13 bases remaining between them. CDR1 and CDR2 (germline): MNHEY, SMNVEV (reference sequence). The chain's CDR3 is CASSLHPEGNEQYF. CDR3 nucleotide sequence: TGTGCCAGCAGTTTACACCCGGAGGGAAACGAGCAGTACTTC.

This clonotype was counted a few times. V usage is TRBV9 and J usage is TRBJ2-3; unclear D gene. The germline V gene has CDR1 SGDLS and CDR2 YYNGEE. Trimming removed 2 bases at V and 3 bases at J, with 13 bases between. This CDR3 has 15 amino acids. This CDR3 reads CASSVWPIETDTQYF. For the CDR3, the DNA is TGTGCCAGCAGCGTCTGGCCGATAGAGACAGATACGCAGTATTTT.